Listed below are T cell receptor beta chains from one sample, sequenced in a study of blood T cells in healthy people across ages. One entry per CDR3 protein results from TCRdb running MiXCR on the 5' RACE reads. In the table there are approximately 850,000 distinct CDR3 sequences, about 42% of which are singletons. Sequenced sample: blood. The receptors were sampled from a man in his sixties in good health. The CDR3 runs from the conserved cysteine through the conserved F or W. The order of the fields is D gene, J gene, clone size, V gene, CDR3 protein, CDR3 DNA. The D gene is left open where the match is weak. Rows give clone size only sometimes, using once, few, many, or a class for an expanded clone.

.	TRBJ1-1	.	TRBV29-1	CSVDQGMNTEAFF	TGCAGCGTCGATCAGGGAATGAACACTGAAGCTTTCTTT
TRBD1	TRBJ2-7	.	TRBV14	CASSRSGTGGSYEQYF	TGTGCCAGCAGCCGCTCCGGGACAGGGGGCTCCTACGAGCAGTACTTC
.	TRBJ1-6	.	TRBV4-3	CASSQDPLNNSPLHF	TGCGCCAGCAGCCAAGATCCACTCAATAATTCACCCCTCCACTTT
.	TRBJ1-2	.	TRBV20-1	CSARDSDSHGYTF	TGCAGTGCCAGAGACAGCGACTCCCATGGCTACACCTTC
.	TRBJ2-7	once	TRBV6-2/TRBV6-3	CASSYYSLTYEQYF	TGTGCCAGCAGTTACTACAGTTTGACCTACGAGCAGTACTTC
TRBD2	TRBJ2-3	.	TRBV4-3	CASSYTTSGTDTQYF	TGCGCCAGCAGCTACACGACTAGCGGCACAGATACGCAGTATTTT
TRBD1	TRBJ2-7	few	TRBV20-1	CSAIGSDRGRYEQYF	TGCAGTGCTATTGGATCAGACAGGGGAAGATACGAGCAGTACTTC
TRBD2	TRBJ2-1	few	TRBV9	CASSTGSGGRGNEQFF	TGTGCCAGCAGCACAGGTAGCGGGGGCCGGGGCAATGAGCAGTTCTTC
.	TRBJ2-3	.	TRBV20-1	CSAPDRAITTDTQYF	TGCAGTGCTCCGGACAGAGCGATCACCACAGATACGCAGTATTTT
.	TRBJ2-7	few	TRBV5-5	CASSLGIKSYEQYF	TGTGCCAGCAGCTTAGGAATTAAGTCCTACGAGCAGTACTTC
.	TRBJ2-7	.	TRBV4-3	CASSQEPSSYNEQYF	TGCGCCAGCAGCCAAGAACCAAGCTCCTACAATGAGCAGTACTTC
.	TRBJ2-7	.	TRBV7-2	CASSLGGQIQYF	TGTGCCAGCAGCTTAGGGGGTCAAATTCAGTACTTC
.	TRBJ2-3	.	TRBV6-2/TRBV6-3	CAALRTGGGEGAHTQYF	TGTGCAGCCTTGCGCACCGGAGGGGGAGAAGGGGCGCATACGCAGTATTTT
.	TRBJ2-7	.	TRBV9	CASGRDNSYEQYF	TGTGCCAGCGGTCGGGATAACTCCTACGAGCAGTACTTC
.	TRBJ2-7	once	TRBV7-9	CASSSRDNTYEQYF	TGTGCCAGCAGCTCAAGGGACAATACCTACGAGCAGTACTTC
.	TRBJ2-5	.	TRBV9	CVSSPLDGRSMTNEQYF	TGTGTCAGCAGCCCCTTAGACGGCCGGTCGATGACCAATGAGCAGTACTTC
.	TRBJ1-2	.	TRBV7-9	CASSLAAGGEMYGYTF	TGTGCCAGCAGCTTAGCGGCCGGGGGCGAGATGTATGGCTACACCTTC
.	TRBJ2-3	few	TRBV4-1	CASSQVPSTDTQYF	TGCGCCAGCAGCCAAGTCCCTAGCACAGATACGCAGTATTTT
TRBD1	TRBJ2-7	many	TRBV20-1	CSASGTAYEQYF	TGCAGCGCTTCCGGGACAGCCTACGAGCAGTACTTC
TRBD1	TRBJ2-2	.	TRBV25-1	CARETRDRSTGELFF	TGTGCCCGCGAGACCCGGGACAGAAGCACCGGGGAGCTGTTTTTT
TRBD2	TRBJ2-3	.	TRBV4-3	CASSQGLPRITDTQYF	TGCGCCAGCAGCCAGGGACTACCCCGAATCACAGATACGCAGTATTTT
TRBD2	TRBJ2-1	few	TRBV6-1	CASSENGGSYNEQFF	TGTGCCAGCAGTGAAAACGGGGGGTCCTACAATGAGCAGTTCTTC
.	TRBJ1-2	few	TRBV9	CASSARQVEFGGYTF	TGTGCCAGCAGCGCTCGACAGGTCGAGTTCGGTGGCTACACCTTC
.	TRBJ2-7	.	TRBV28	CASSSIFGSYEQYF	TGTGCCAGCAGTTCGATTTTCGGCTCCTACGAGCAGTACTTC
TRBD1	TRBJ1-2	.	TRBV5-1	CASSAGGQYTYGYTF	TGCGCCAGCAGCGCGGGGGGACAGTACACCTATGGCTACACCTTC
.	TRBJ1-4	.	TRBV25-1	CTSSRGGGREKLFF	TGTACCAGCAGTCGGGGGGGAGGAAGAGAAAAACTGTTTTTT
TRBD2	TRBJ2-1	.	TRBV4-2	CASSHETGLVEGEQFF	TGTGCCAGCAGCCACGAAACTGGACTAGTGGAAGGTGAGCAGTTCTTC
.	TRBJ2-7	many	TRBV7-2	CASSVPKYEQYF	TGTGCCAGCAGCGTACCGAAGTACGAGCAGTACTTC
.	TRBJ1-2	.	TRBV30	CAWRGGSNYGYTF	TGTGCCTGGAGAGGAGGGTCAAACTATGGCTACACCTTC
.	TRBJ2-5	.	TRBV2	CASSESRGETQYF	TGTGCCAGCAGTGAAAGCAGAGGGGAGACCCAGTACTTC
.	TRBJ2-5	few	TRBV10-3	CAISDKSEGRRWYF	TGTGCCATCAGTGATAAGTCAGAGGGTAGGAGGTGGTACTTC
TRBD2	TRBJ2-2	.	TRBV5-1	CASSPTSGNTGELFF	TGCGCCAGCAGCCCGACTAGCGGCAACACCGGGGAGCTGTTTTTT
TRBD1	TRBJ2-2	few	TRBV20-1	CSAPRDRATGELFF	TGCAGTGCACCTCGGGACAGGGCAACCGGGGAGCTGTTTTTT
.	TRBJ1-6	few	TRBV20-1	CSARLTNADSPLHF	TGCAGTGCTAGACTAACCAATGCCGATTCACCCCTCCACTTT
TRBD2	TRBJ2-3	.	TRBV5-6	CASSVPAGESSTDTQYF	TGTGCCAGCAGCGTACCAGCGGGGGAGTCTAGCACAGATACGCAGTATTTT
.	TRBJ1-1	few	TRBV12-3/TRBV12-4	CASSKTESSITEAFF	TGTGCCAGCAGTAAGACAGAGAGTTCCATCACTGAAGCTTTCTTT
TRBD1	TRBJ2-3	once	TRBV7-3	CASSLNHGLTGGGGDTQYF	TGTGCCAGCAGCTTAAATCACGGTTTAACAGGGGGCGGCGGAGATACGCAGTATTTT
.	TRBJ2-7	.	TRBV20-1	CSARAQGSSYNEQYF	TGCAGTGCTCGAGCCCAGGGTAGCTCCTACAATGAGCAGTACTTC
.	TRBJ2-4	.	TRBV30	CAWSGSSWAKNIQYF	TGTGCCTGGTCCGGGTCCTCCTGGGCCAAAAACATTCAGTACTTC
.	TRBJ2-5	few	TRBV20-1	CSARDRDTQETQYF	TGCAGTGCTAGAGACCGGGACACTCAAGAGACCCAGTACTTC